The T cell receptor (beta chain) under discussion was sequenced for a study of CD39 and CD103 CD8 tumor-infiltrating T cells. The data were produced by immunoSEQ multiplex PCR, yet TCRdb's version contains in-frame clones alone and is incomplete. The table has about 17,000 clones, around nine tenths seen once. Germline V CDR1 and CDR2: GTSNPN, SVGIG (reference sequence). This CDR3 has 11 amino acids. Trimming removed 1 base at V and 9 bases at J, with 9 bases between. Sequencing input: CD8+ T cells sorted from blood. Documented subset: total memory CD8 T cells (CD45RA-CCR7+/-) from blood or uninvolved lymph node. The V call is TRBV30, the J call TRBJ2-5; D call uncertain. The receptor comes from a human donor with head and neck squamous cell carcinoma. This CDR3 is CAWSGGGPQYF. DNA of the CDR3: TGTGCCTGGAGTGGCGGTGGGCCCCAGTACTTC. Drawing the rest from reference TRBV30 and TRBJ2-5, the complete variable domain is SQTIHQWPATLVQPVGSPLSLECTVEGTSNPNLYWYRQAAGRGLQLLFYSVGIGQISSEVPQNLSASRPQDRQFILSSKKLLLSDSGFYLCAWSGGGPQYFGPGTRLLVL.